This is a list of T cell receptor beta chains from one sample in a study of cytomegalovirus exposure and HLA in healthy donors. Clones were read by immunoSEQ multiplex PCR, and TCRdb kept only the in-frame ones, dropping some. The sample consists of approximately 160,000 clones, approximately 80% of them appearing once. Material: PBMCs. These receptors were obtained from a man aged 18 to 29 in good health and CMV-seropositive. The CDR3 runs from the conserved cysteine through the conserved F or W. The D gene is left open where the match is weak. The size field is filled for only some rows; it gives once, few, many or a size class.

clone_size: -
v_call: TRBV9
j_call: TRBJ1-2
d_call: -
cdr3_aa: CASSDTGTNYGYTF
cdr3_nt: TGTGCCAGCAGCGATACAGGAACCAACTATGGCTACACCTTC

clone_size: -
v_call: TRBV19
j_call: TRBJ2-7
d_call: -
cdr3_aa: CASSIGPAGHGGYEQYF
cdr3_nt: TGTGCCAGTAGTATAGGTCCCGCAGGGCATGGTGGTTACGAGCAGTACTTC

clone_size: -
v_call: TRBV5-6
j_call: TRBJ2-7
d_call: TRBD1
cdr3_aa: CASSFLGQGSGEQYF
cdr3_nt: TGTGCCAGCAGCTTCCTGGGACAGGGGTCGGGTGAGCAGTACTTC

clone_size: -
v_call: TRBV27
j_call: TRBJ2-5
d_call: TRBD1
cdr3_aa: CASRTGQLQETQYF
cdr3_nt: TGTGCCAGCAGGACGGGACAGCTACAAGAGACCCAGTACTTC

clone_size: -
v_call: TRBV7-2
j_call: TRBJ2-7
d_call: TRBD2
cdr3_aa: CASSLTSGGVSYEQYF
cdr3_nt: TGTGCCAGCAGCTTGACTAGTGGGGGGGTCTCCTACGAGCAGTACTTC

clone_size: -
v_call: TRBV14
j_call: TRBJ2-7
d_call: TRBD1
cdr3_aa: CASSPDRVPSYEQYF
cdr3_nt: TGTGCCAGCAGCCCGGACAGGGTTCCCTCCTACGAGCAGTACTTC

clone_size: few
v_call: TRBV29-1
j_call: TRBJ2-5
d_call: -
cdr3_aa: CSATSDEGKTQYF
cdr3_nt: TGCAGCGCCACCTCCGATGAGGGCAAGACCCAGTACTTC

clone_size: few
v_call: TRBV6-5
j_call: TRBJ2-2
d_call: -
cdr3_aa: CASSRTVVGELFF
cdr3_nt: TGTGCCAGCAGTAGGACTGTGGTCGGGGAGCTGTTTTTT

clone_size: once
v_call: TRBV5-8
j_call: TRBJ1-2
d_call: -
cdr3_aa: CASSLRLAQLGYTF
cdr3_nt: TGTGCCAGCAGCCTCCGTCTCGCCCAACTGGGCTACACCTTC

clone_size: -
v_call: TRBV6-1
j_call: TRBJ2-3
d_call: TRBD1
cdr3_aa: CASSVDRGPMDTQYF
cdr3_nt: TGTGCCAGCAGTGTGGACAGGGGGCCTATGGATACGCAGTATTTT

clone_size: -
v_call: TRBV4-1
j_call: TRBJ1-3
d_call: -
cdr3_aa: CASSQVPSQGNTIYF
cdr3_nt: TGCGCCAGCAGCCAAGTTCCTTCACAGGGAAACACCATATATTTT

clone_size: -
v_call: TRBV27
j_call: TRBJ2-7
d_call: -
cdr3_aa: CANLLGGRRTYEQYF
cdr3_nt: TGTGCCAACCTATTGGGGGGACGGAGGACCTACGAGCAGTACTTC

clone_size: -
v_call: TRBV4-2
j_call: TRBJ2-7
d_call: TRBD1
cdr3_aa: CASSPEGRQGNYEQYF
cdr3_nt: TGTGCCAGCAGCCCGGAGGGGCGACAGGGGAATTACGAGCAGTACTTC

clone_size: -
v_call: TRBV4-3
j_call: TRBJ2-7
d_call: TRBD2
cdr3_aa: CASSQDLPTPTSGRDSYEQYF
cdr3_nt: TGCGCCAGCAGCCAAGATCTCCCCACCCCGACTAGCGGGAGGGACTCCTACGAGCAGTACTTC

clone_size: -
v_call: TRBV29-1
j_call: TRBJ2-1
d_call: -
cdr3_aa: CSVFPLGGRVNNEQFF
cdr3_nt: TGCAGCGTTTTCCCCCTGGGGGGGCGGGTGAACAATGAGCAGTTCTTC

clone_size: -
v_call: TRBV5-5
j_call: TRBJ2-7
d_call: -
cdr3_aa: CASSPKTDSYEQYF
cdr3_nt: TGTGCCAGCAGCCCTAAGACAGACTCCTACGAGCAGTACTTC

clone_size: -
v_call: TRBV15
j_call: TRBJ2-6
d_call: -
cdr3_aa: CATRDWGDSGANVLTF
cdr3_nt: TGTGCCACCCGGGACTGGGGGGACTCTGGGGCCAACGTCCTGACTTTC

clone_size: -
v_call: TRBV27
j_call: TRBJ2-7
d_call: TRBD1
cdr3_aa: CASSLRGPSSYEQYF
cdr3_nt: TGTGCCAGCAGTTTAAGGGGGCCGTCAAGCTACGAGCAGTACTTC

clone_size: -
v_call: TRBV7-2
j_call: TRBJ2-1
d_call: TRBD2
cdr3_aa: CASSSGTSGGEQFF
cdr3_nt: TGTGCCAGCAGTTCCGGGACTAGCGGGGGTGAGCAGTTCTTC

clone_size: -
v_call: TRBV15
j_call: TRBJ2-1
d_call: TRBD2
cdr3_aa: CATAGGGAYVEQFF
cdr3_nt: TGTGCCACCGCCGGGGGGGGAGCGTATGTTGAGCAGTTCTTC

clone_size: -
v_call: TRBV6-4
j_call: TRBJ2-3
d_call: TRBD2
cdr3_aa: CASRSWGGGPADTQYF
cdr3_nt: TGTGCCAGCAGGTCCTGGGGGGGAGGGCCTGCAGATACGCAGTATTTT

clone_size: -
v_call: TRBV25-1
j_call: TRBJ1-1
d_call: TRBD1
cdr3_aa: CGTGKAFF
cdr3_nt: TGTGGGACAGGGAAAGCTTTCTTT

clone_size: once
v_call: TRBV7-2
j_call: TRBJ2-3
d_call: TRBD2
cdr3_aa: CASSSTGGDTQYF
cdr3_nt: TGTGCCAGCAGCTCGACCGGGGGGGATACGCAGTATTTT